This entry concerns a single TCR beta chain. The data derive from a study of cytomegalovirus exposure and HLA in healthy donors. The primer mix had 60 Vbeta and 13 Jbeta primers. Under the authors' procedure: Later analysis identified 80 million to 90 million unique TCR beta chains, some 10 million shared. Some clones are missing from TCRdb's copy, which holds only in-frame ones; the method was immunoSEQ multiplex PCR. The V and J calls and clone size were taken over from that table, and D and trimming were inferred from the DNA. The data show about 110,000 clones, 79% seen once. Germline V gene lookup returns CDR1 LNHDA and CDR2 SQIVND (reference sequence). This CDR3 is 13 amino acids long. V was shortened by 2 bases and J by 8 bases, with 12 bases between the two germline ends.

V usage is TRBV19 and J usage is TRBJ1-2; the D gene is possibly TRBD1 (5 bases). The sequence derives from a young woman in good health and CMV-seropositive. The sample was PBMCs. The CDR3 is CASSISGGLGYTF. Here the CDR3 DNA reads TGTGCCAGTAGTATATCCGGGGGTTTGGGCTACACCTTC. The complete variable domain, with remaining parts taken from reference TRBV19 and TRBJ1-2, reads DGGITQSPKYLFRKEGQNVTLSCEQNLNHDAMYWYRQDPGQGLRLIYYSQIVNDFQKGDIAEGYSVSREKKESFPLTVTSAQKNPTAFYLCASSISGGLGYTFGSGTRLTVV.